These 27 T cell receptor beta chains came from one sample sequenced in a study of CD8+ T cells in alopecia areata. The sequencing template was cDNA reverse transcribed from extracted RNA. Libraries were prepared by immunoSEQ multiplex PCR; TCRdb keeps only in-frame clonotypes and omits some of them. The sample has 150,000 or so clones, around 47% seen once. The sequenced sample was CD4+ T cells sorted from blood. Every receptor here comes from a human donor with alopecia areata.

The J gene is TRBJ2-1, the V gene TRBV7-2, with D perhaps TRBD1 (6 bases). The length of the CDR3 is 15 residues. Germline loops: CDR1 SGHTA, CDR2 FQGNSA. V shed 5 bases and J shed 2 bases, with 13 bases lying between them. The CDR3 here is CASSPNRDAYNEQFF. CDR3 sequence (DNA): TGTGCCAGCAGCCCAAACAGGGACGCCTACAATGAGCAGTTCTTC.

The chain's CDR3 is CASSHGGRQGAYTGELFF. For the CDR3, the DNA is TGCGCCAGCAGCCATGGGGGACGGCAGGGTGCCTACACCGGGGAGCTGTTTTTT. This sequence joins TRBV4-1 and TRBJ2-2; D possibly matches TRBD1 or TRBD2 (5 bases each). CDR3 length: 18 residues. Germline V gives CDR1 MGHRA, CDR2 YSYEKL. V was shortened by 3 bases and J by 3 bases, with 20 bases between the two germline ends.

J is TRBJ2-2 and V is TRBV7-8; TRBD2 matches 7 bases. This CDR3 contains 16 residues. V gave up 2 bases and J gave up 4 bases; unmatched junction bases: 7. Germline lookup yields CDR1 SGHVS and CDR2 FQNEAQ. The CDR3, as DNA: TGTGCCAGCAGCTTAATGGGAGGGCCTCGCACCGGGGAGCTGTTTTTT. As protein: CASSLMGGPRTGELFF.

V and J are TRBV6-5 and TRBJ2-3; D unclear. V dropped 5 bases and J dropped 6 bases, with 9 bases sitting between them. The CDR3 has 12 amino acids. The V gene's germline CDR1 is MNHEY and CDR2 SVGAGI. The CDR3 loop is CASSQPGDTQYF. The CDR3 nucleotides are TGTGCCAGCAGTCAGCCCGGGGATACGCAGTATTTT.

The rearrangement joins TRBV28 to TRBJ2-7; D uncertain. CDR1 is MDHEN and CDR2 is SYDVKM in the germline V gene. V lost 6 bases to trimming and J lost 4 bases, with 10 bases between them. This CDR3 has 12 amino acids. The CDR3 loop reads CASSTLGYEQYF. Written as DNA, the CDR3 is TGTGCCAGCAGCACCTTGGGTTACGAGCAGTACTTC.

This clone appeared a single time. CDR3 amino acids: CSVRDGTSGSLAGELFF. CDR3 nucleotide sequence: TGCAGCGTGAGGGACGGGACTAGCGGGAGCCTCGCCGGGGAGCTGTTTTTT. The rearrangement uses TRBV29-1 and TRBJ2-2; TRBD2 aligns across 14 bases. J was trimmed by 6 bases and V by 6 bases; bases with no gene match: 12. The CDR3 is 17 amino acids. Per germline, CDR1 SQVTM and CDR2 ANQGSEA.

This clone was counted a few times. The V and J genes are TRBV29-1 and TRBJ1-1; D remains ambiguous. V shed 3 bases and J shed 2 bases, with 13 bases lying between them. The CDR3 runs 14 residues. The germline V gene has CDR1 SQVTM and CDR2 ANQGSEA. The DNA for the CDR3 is TGCAGCGTTGAGGGCCCGATAATCAACACTGAAGCTTTCTTT. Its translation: CSVEGPIINTEAFF.

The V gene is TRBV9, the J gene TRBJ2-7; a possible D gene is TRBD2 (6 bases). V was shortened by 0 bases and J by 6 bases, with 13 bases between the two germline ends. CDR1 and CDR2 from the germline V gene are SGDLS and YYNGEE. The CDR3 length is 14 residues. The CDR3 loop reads CASSVVSGVGEQYF. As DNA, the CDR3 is TGTGCCAGCAGCGTAGTCTCGGGAGTGGGCGAGCAGTACTTC.

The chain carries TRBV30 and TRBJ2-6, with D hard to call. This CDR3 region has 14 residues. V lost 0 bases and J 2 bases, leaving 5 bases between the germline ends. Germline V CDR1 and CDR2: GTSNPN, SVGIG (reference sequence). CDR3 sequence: CAWSVVAGANVLTF. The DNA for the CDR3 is TGTGCCTGGAGTGTAGTCGCTGGGGCCAACGTCCTGACTTTC.

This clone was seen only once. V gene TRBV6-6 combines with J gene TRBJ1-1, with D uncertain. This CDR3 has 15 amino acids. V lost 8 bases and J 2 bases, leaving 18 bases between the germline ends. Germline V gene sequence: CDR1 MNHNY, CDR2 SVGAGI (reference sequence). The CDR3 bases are TGTGCCAGCCTCTATGACGGATTATTAAACACTGAAGCTTTCTTT. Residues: CASLYDGLLNTEAFF.

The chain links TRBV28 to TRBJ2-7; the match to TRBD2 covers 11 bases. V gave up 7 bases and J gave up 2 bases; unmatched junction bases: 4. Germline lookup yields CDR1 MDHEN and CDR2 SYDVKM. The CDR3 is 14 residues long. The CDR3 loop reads CASNQLAGAYEQYF. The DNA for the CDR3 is TGTGCCAGCAATCAACTAGCGGGGGCCTACGAGCAGTACTTC.

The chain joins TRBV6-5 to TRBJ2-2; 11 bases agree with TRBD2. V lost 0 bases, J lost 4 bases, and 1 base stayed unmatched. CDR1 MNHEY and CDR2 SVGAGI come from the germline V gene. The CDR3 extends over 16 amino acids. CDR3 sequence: CASSYSTSGATGELFF. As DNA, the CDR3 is TGTGCCAGCAGTTACTCGACTAGCGGGGCCACCGGGGAGCTGTTTTTT.

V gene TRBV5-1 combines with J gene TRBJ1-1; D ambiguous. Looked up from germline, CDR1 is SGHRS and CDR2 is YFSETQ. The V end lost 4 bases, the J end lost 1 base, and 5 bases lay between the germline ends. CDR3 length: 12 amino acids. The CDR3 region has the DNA TGCGCCAGCAGCGCGACGAACACTGAAGCTTTCTTT. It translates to CASSATNTEAFF.

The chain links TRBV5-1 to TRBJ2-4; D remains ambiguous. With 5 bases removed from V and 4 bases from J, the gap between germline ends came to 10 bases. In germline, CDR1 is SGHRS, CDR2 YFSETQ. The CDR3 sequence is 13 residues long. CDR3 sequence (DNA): TGCGCCAGCAGGTTTGAAGGGAAAAACATTCAGTACTTC. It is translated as CASRFEGKNIQYF.

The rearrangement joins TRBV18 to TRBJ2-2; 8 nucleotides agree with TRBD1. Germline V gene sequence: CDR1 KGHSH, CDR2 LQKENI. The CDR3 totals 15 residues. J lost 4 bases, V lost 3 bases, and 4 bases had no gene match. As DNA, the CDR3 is TGTGCCAGCTCACCTCAAGGACAGGGCACCGGGGAGCTGTTTTTT. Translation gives CASSPQGQGTGELFF.

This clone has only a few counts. The DNA for the CDR3 is TGTGCCAGCAGCTCCCCGGGACTAGCGGGAGCTAGCGAGCAGTTCTTC. Protein product: CASSSPGLAGASEQFF. The J gene is TRBJ2-1, the V gene TRBV7-9; 14 positions agree with TRBD2. Trimming at V came to 4 bases and at J to 10 bases, leaving 9 bases not matched to a gene. The CDR3 has 16 amino acids. CDR1 SEHNR and CDR2 FQNEAQ come from the germline V gene (reference sequence). Together with reference TRBV7-9 and TRBJ2-1, the CDR3 gives the full variable domain: DTGVSQNPRHKITKRGQNVTFRCDPISEHNRLYWYRQTLGQGPEFLTYFQNEAQLEKSRLLSDRFSAERPKGSFSTLEIQRTEQGDSAMYLCASSSPGLAGASEQFFGPGTRLTVL.

CDR3 in amino acids: CSVDGGRAEAFF. The CDR3 nucleotides are TGCAGCGTTGACGGGGGGAGAGCTGAAGCTTTCTTT. The V gene is TRBV29-1, the J gene TRBJ1-1, with a weak D call TRBD1 (5 bases). Germline V gene sequence: CDR1 SQVTM, CDR2 ANQGSEA. V lost 3 bases to trimming and J lost 6 bases, with 11 bases between them. The CDR3 is 12 residues long.

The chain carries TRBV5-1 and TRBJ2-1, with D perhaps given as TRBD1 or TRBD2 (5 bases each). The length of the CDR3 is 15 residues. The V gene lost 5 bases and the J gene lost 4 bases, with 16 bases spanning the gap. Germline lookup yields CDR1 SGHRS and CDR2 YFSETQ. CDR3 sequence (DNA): TGCGCCAGCAGGTTAGGCGAGGGGAAATACAATGAGCAGTTCTTC. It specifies CASRLGEGKYNEQFF.

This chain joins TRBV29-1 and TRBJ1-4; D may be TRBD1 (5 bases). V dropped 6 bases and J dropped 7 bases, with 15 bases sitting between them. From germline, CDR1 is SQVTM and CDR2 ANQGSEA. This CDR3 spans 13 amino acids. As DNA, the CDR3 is TGCAGCGTCGGTCAGGGTAAAGGTGAAAAACTGTTTTTT. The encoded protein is CSVGQGKGEKLFF.

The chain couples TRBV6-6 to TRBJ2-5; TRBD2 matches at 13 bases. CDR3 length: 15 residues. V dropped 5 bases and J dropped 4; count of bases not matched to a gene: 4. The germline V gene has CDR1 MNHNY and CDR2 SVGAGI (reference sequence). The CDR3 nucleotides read TGTGCCAGCAGTAGAACTAGCGGGAGGGCAGAGACCCAGTACTTC. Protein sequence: CASSRTSGRAETQYF.

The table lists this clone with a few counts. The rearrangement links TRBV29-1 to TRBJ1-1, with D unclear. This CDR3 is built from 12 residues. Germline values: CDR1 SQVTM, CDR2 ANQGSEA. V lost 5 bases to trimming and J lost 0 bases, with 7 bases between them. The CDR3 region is CSVRNMNTEAFF. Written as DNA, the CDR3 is TGCAGCGTTAGGAACATGAACACTGAAGCTTTCTTT.

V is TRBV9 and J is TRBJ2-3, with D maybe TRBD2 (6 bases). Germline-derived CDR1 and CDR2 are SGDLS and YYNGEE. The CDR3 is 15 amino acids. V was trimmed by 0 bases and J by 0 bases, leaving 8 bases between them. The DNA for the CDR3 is TGTGCCAGCAGCGTAGGACTAGGAAGCACAGATACGCAGTATTTT. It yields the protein CASSVGLGSTDTQYF.

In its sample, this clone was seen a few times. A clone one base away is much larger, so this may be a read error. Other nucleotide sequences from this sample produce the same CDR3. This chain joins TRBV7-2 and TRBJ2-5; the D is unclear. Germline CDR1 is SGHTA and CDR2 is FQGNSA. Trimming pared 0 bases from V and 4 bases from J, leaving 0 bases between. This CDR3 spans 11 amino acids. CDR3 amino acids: CASSLAETQYF. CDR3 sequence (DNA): TGTGCCAGCAGCTTAGCAGAGACCCAGTACTTC. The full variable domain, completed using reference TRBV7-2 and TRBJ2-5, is GAGVSQSPSNKVTEKGKDVELRCDPISGHTALYWYRQSLGQGLEFLIYFQGNSAPDKSGLPSDRFSAERTGGSVSTLTIQRTQQEDSAVYLCASSLAETQYFGPGTRLLVL.

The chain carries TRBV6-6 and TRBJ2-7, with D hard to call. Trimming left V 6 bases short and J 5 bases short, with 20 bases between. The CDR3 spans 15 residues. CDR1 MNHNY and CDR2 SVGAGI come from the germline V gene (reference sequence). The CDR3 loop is CASRPMARLIDEQYF. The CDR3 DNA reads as TGTGCCAGCAGGCCAATGGCTCGTCTAATTGACGAGCAGTACTTC.

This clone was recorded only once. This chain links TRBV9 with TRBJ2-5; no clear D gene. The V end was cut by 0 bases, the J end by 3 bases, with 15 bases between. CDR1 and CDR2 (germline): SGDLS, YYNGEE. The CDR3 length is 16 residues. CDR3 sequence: CASSVVPNYPEETQYF. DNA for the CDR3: TGTGCCAGCAGCGTAGTACCCAACTACCCTGAAGAGACCCAGTACTTC.

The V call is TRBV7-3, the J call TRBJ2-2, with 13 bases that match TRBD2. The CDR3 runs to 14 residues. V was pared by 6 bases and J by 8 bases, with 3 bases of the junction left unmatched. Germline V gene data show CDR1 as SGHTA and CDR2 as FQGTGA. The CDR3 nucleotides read TGTGCCAGCAGACTAGCGGGAGGGCGTGGGGAGCTGTTTTTT. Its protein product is CASRLAGGRGELFF.

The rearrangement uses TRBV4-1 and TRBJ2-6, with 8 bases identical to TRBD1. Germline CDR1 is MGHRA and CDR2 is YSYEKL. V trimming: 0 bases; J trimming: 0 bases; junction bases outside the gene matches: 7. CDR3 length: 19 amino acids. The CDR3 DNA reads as TGCGCCAGCAGCCAAGAAGGACAGGGCCTTAGCTCTGGGGCCAACGTCCTGACTTTC. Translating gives CASSQEGQGLSSGANVLTF.